This T cell receptor (beta chain) appears in the sequencing data of a study of T cells in women clearing cervical HPV infection. The germline V gene has CDR1 SGHRS and CDR2 YFSETQ. The CDR3 consists of 15 residues. Trimming removed 0 bases at V and 5 bases at J, with 12 bases between. Dot-blot hybridization genotyped cervical HPV amplified with MY09/MY11 PCR. Points on this clone: Read coverage stops 3 residues before the CDR3 terminus; the germline J gene supplies the remainder.

Clones were read by immunoSEQ multiplex PCR, and TCRdb kept only the in-frame ones, dropping some. The sample has around 30,000 clones. This clonotype originated in a woman between 18 and 75 years old with a cervical HPV16 infection that either progressed to CIN3+ or cleared (not recorded which). The J gene is TRBJ2-1, the V gene TRBV5-1; D is undetermined. Sequencing was done on a sample of blood buffy coat. The CDR3 region is CASSLGAYSNNEQFF. CDR3 DNA (partial): TGCGCCAGCAGCTTGGGGGCATACTCGAACAATGAG.